This T cell receptor beta chain was sequenced during a study of blood T cells in healthy people across ages (dated by TCRdb to between 2015 and 2017). Broadly, across the study: Template switching captured roughly one uniquely barcoded TCR beta cDNA molecule per two T cells in model experiments. The donors were split into four age groups: young (average about 16 years), middle-aged (nearly 40), aged (approximately 60) and long-lived (approximately 80). To avoid experimental bias, donors of different ages were distributed randomly across sequencing lanes. Two additional independent replicas of 1 million unique cDNA reads from the same blood draw were analyzed for two donors (one aged 18 to 29 and one aged 80 or older). The study measured age-related changes in TCR beta repertoire diversity using deep sequencing normalized with unique cDNA molecular identifiers. Results the study describes overall, beyond this receptor: Because profiling used bulk unsorted PBMCs, naive and antigen-experienced compartments could not be compared conclusively. Estimates of total diversity based on one million sequenced T cells were considered lower bounds and underestimates. Compared with the aged group, the long-lived group had more naive CD4+ T cells, fewer expanded clones and increased TCR diversity, suggesting age selection. Observed TCR beta diversity correlated strongly with the percentage of naive T cells measured by flow cytometry. Because donor CMV infection status was unknown, age-related changes in expanded clonotypes were potentially confounded. As age increased, observed TCR beta diversity per million T cells dropped in a roughly linear way, and a significant reduction was already evident by age 40.

This clonotype was detected a few times. What antigen it recognizes has not been identified. Base quality data are lacking; no much larger clone is found one base away. The library was prepared using 5' RACE. TCRdb records Illumina HiSeq 2500 as the sequencer. A second PCR of roughly 6 to 11 cycles was run with a J-beta primer mix and a sample-barcoded 5' primer. Each TCR beta cDNA molecule received a unique molecular identifier from a template-switch 5' adaptor carrying 12 random nucleotides. Each sample yielded at least 2.5 million CDR3-containing paired-end reads. All of the RNA was converted into first-strand cDNA using the Mint cDNA synthesis kit, with a TRBC-specific oligonucleotide serving as the primer. After uracil-DNA glycosylase treatment, a first 18-cycle PCR used universal primers M1SS and BC2_uni_R on all cDNA. Per the original workflow: For normalization, 1 million high-quality reads, each with a distinct molecular identifier, were randomly selected from each sample. Reads sharing molecular identifiers were discarded rather than binned into consensus sequences. CDR3 identification, clonotype clustering and error correction used MiTCR with a Q25 quality threshold and the strictest error-elimination algorithm. A nonparametric unseen species model with Euler transformation was used to estimate a lower bound on total TCR beta diversity. Starting from the raw public reads, TCRdb applied fastp trimming at Q25, assembled clones with MiXCR and retained in-frame beta chains. Rows matching on CDR3 protein sequence are summarized as one entry with the most common DNA and genes. These V and J calls originate from TCRdb's pipeline instead of the authors' own analysis. The sample includes more than 1,400,000 distinct CDR3 sequences, with 42% observed a single time. The ten largest clones represent 7.9% of the sample.

Systemically healthy Caucasian individuals from Russia, 35 to 40 in total and aged about 6 to 95 years, were included as donors. Ten milliliters of peripheral blood were drawn from each donor into EDTA-treated Vacutainer tubes. PBMCs were isolated by Ficoll-Paque density-gradient centrifugation, with at least 6 million obtained per sample. Total RNA was extracted from PBMCs with Trizol reagent, with at least 6 micrograms obtained per sample. The percentages of naive CD45RAhigh/CD27high T cells were determined by flow cytometry on a PBMC aliquot from every donor. V is clipped by 3 bases and J by 0 bases, and the sequence between their germline boundaries is 21 bases long. The CDR3 runs 18 residues from the cysteine to the phenylalanine. The retained sequence is limited to the CDR3, 54 bases, with the frame set at the first base. Looking up the germline V gene yields CDR1 SGHAT and CDR2 FQNNGV.

The sequence derives from a woman younger than 30 in good health. What was sequenced was blood. Rearrangement joined TRBV11-2 to TRBJ2-7; matching of 6 bases hints at TRBD1 as the D gene. The DNA sequence follows: TGTGCCAGCAGCTTTAAGGGTATGGGGCAGGGGATCTCCTACGAGCAGTACTTC. Its protein reads: CASSFKGMGQGISYEQYF.